The T cell receptor beta chain described here comes from a study of tumor-infiltrating lymphocytes in oesophageal squamous cell carcinoma. Germline CDR1 is SGHVS and CDR2 is FNYEAQ. The CDR3 sequence is 13 residues long. Trimming took 2 bases from V and 6 from J, leaving 10 bases between them. TCRdb reprocessed the PCR reads via MiXCR and lists one record per CDR3 protein. The repertoire consists of around 19,000 distinct CDR3 sequences, with 35% to 45% occurring once and the leading ten covering 18%. This receptor was identified in a female donor with esophageal squamous cell carcinoma. Sequencing was done on a sample of normal esophageal tissue next to the tumor. This sequence joins TRBV7-6 and TRBJ1-1, with D hard to call. The CDR3 DNA reads TGTGCCAGCAGCTTACGAGCGTCAGCTGAAGCTTTCTTT. This gives the protein CASSLRASAEAFF.